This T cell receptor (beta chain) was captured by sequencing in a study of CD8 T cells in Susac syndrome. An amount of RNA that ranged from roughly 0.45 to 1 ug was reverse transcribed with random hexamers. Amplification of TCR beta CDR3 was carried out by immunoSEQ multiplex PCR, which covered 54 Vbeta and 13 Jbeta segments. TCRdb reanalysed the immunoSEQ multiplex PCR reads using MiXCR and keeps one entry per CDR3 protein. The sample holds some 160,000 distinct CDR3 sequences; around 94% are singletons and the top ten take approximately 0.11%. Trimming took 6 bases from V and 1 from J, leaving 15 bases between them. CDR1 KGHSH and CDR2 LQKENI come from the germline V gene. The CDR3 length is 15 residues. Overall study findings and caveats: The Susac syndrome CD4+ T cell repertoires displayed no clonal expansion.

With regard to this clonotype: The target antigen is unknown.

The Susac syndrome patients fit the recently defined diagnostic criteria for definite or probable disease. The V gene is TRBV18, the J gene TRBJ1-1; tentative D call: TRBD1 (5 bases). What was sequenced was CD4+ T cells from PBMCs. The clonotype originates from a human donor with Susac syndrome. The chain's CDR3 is CASSLRDGGNTEAFF. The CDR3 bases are TGTGCCAGCTCCCTCAGGGACGGAGGGAACACTGAAGCTTTCTTT. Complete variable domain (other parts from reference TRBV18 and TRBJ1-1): NAGVMQNPRHLVRRRGQEARLRCSPMKGHSHVYWYRQLPEEGLKFMVYLQKENIIDESGMPKERFSAEFPKEGPSILRIQQVVRGDSAAYFCASSLRDGGNTEAFFGQGTRLTVV.